One and the same sample provided the 26 T cell receptor beta chains below, sequenced in a study of CD8 T cells in ankylosing spondylitis. TCRdb ran MiXCR on the 5' RACE reads and lists one entry per CDR3 protein. The sample contains some 130,000 distinct CDR3 sequences, about 7% of which appear only once. Sequenced sample: blood, either unsorted or a sorted T cell fraction (not recorded which). All receptors come from a female donor with ankylosing spondylitis or in good health (not recorded which).

The chain couples TRBV6-4 to TRBJ2-3; TRBD2 aligns across 8 bases. The CDR3 is 15 amino acids. Germline loops: CDR1 MRHNA, CDR2 SNTAGT. Trimming at V came to 6 bases and at J to 0 bases, leaving 5 bases not matched to a gene. The CDR3, as DNA: TGTGCCAGCAGACAATTAGCGGGGAGCACAGATACGCAGTATTTT. Translation gives CASRQLAGSTDTQYF.

This clonotype was found many times. CDR3 protein: CASSYSNRGGLAGPNTDTQYF. The CDR3, as DNA: TGTGCCAGCAGTTACTCGAACCGGGGGGGACTAGCGGGACCAAACACAGATACGCAGTATTTT. This rearrangement joins TRBV6-7 to TRBJ2-3, with 13 nucleotides matching TRBD2. TRBV6-7 is an ORF, and what it does is uncertain. V gave up 0 bases and J gave up 2 bases; unmatched junction bases: 14. The CDR3 sequence is 21 residues long.

This clonotype has ten or more counts. The rearrangement links TRBV5-6 to TRBJ2-1; D call uncertain. CDR1 SGHDT and CDR2 YYEEEE come from the germline V gene. CDR3 length: 11 residues. V lost 0 bases and J lost 8, with 3 bases in between. The CDR3 DNA sequence: TGTGCCAGCAGCTTGGAGTATGAGCAGTTCTTC. Protein product: CASSLEYEQFF.

This clonotype showed up many times. The chain uses TRBV7-2 and TRBJ1-1; D is unclear. V lost 3 bases and J lost 6, with 11 bases in between. The germline V gene has CDR1 SGHTA and CDR2 FQGNSA. The CDR3 consists of 13 residues. In DNA, the CDR3 is TGTGCCAGCAGCTTCACTTTAGGCGCTGAAGCTTTCTTT. Amino acids: CASSFTLGAEAFF.

This clonotype has just a few counts. This rearrangement joins TRBV2 to TRBJ1-5; D gene ambiguous. V was clipped by 8 bases and J by 2 bases, with 19 bases between them. Per germline, CDR1 SNHLY and CDR2 FYNNEI. The CDR3 loop spans 16 amino acids. In DNA, the CDR3 is TGTGCCAGCCGGCGAGCGGCGGTCTTCGGCAATCAGCCCCAGCATTTT. It encodes CASRRAAVFGNQPQHF.

There are many counts of this clonotype. The rearrangement uses TRBV6-5 and TRBJ1-4; a possible D gene is TRBD1 (5 bases). The germline V and J ends were trimmed by 0 bases and 4 bases, with 9 bases remaining between them. CDR1 is MNHEY, CDR2 SVGAGI, per germline. The CDR3 contains 15 residues. DNA of the CDR3: TGTGCCAGCAGTTACTCGGGGCGGGGTAATGAAAAACTGTTTTTT. Residues: CASSYSGRGNEKLFF.

This clonotype has only one observation. The rearrangement joins TRBV19 to TRBJ2-5; 10 bases fit TRBD1. Looked up from germline, CDR1 is LNHDA and CDR2 is SQIVND (reference sequence). This CDR3 has 15 residues. Trimming took 6 bases from V and 0 from J; bases not matched to a gene: 4. The CDR3 nucleotides are TGTGCCAGTAGCCGACAGGGGGCGAACCAAGAGACCCAGTACTTC. This encodes CASSRQGANQETQYF.

This clonotype has only one observation. The chain has TRBV7-9 and TRBJ1-1, with no clear D. The length of the CDR3 is 14 residues. V shed 0 bases and J shed 6 bases, with 11 bases lying between them. The germline gives CDR1 SEHNR, CDR2 FQNEAQ (reference sequence). This CDR3 is CASSLADPGPEAFF. The CDR3 DNA sequence: TGTGCCAGCAGCTTAGCGGATCCCGGTCCTGAAGCTTTCTTT.

The J gene is TRBJ1-6, the V gene TRBV6-1; 7 bases line up with TRBD1. Germline V CDR1 and CDR2: MNHNS, SASEGT. V was clipped by 7 bases and J by 8 bases; unmatched bases: 8. CDR3 length equals 14 residues. The CDR3 nucleotides read TGTGCCAGCACCGTCGACAGGGAACATTCACCCCTCCACTTT. It translates to CASTVDREHSPLHF.

This clonotype was seen only a few times. The CDR3 region is CASSQDVGAYNEQFF. The CDR3 DNA reads TGCGCCAGCAGCCAAGACGTGGGGGCCTACAATGAGCAGTTCTTC. The chain is built from TRBV4-1 and TRBJ2-1; tentatively, D is TRBD1 or TRBD2 (5 bases each). Trimming pared 0 bases from V and 2 bases from J, leaving 8 bases between. This CDR3 has 15 residues. CDR1 is MGHRA, CDR2 YSYEKL, per germline.

This clonotype was counted only a few times. The chain links TRBV4-1 to TRBJ2-5; D is ambiguous. Germline-derived CDR1 and CDR2 are MGHRA and YSYEKL. V lost 3 bases and J 8 bases, leaving 7 bases between the germline ends. The CDR3 length is 11 residues. The CDR3 here is CASSHIETQYF. CDR3 sequence (DNA): TGCGCCAGCAGCCACATCGAAACCCAGTACTTC.

The sample holds many counts of this clonotype. CDR3 sequence reads: CSAGRGNQETQYF. CDR3 sequence (DNA): TGCAGTGCGGGTAGGGGGAACCAAGAGACCCAGTACTTC. This sequence joins TRBV20-1 and TRBJ2-5, with TRBD1 as a possible D gene (6 bases). CDR1 DFQATT and CDR2 SNEGSKA come from the germline V gene (reference sequence). V lost 6 bases to trimming and J lost 0 bases, with 11 bases between them. The CDR3 loop spans 13 amino acids.

This clonotype appeared many times. The chain joins TRBV10-3 to TRBJ1-6, with a weak D call TRBD1 (5 bases). The length of the CDR3 is 14 residues. The germline V and J ends were trimmed by 8 bases and 0 bases, with 8 bases remaining between them. Looked up from germline, CDR1 is ENHRY and CDR2 is SYGVKD. This CDR3 is CAIWGGSYNSPLHF. The CDR3 DNA follows: TGTGCCATCTGGGGGGGCTCCTATAATTCACCCCTCCACTTT.

This clonotype was observed at least ten times. This chain uses TRBV12-3 or TRBV12-4 with TRBJ1-5; D remains ambiguous. V lost 0 bases and J lost 7, with 10 bases in between. The CDR3 is 14 amino acids. The CDR3 region is CASSLAPAGQPQHF. As DNA, the CDR3 is TGTGCCAGCAGTTTAGCCCCTGCTGGGCAGCCCCAGCATTTT.

This clonotype was seen repeatedly, ten times or more. This chain uses TRBV5-1 with TRBJ2-1; D assignment may be TRBD1 or TRBD2 (5 bases each). V gave up 3 bases and J gave up 0 bases, with 16 bases separating them. Per germline, CDR1 SGHRS and CDR2 YFSETQ. This CDR3 is built from 17 residues. The CDR3 protein is CASSWGTGPSSYNEQFF. In nucleotides, the CDR3 is TGCGCCAGCAGCTGGGGTACGGGGCCGAGCTCCTACAATGAGCAGTTCTTC. Using reference TRBV5-1 and TRBJ2-1 for the parts outside the CDR3, the full variable domain is KAGVTQTPRYLIKTRGQQVTLSCSPISGHRSVSWYQQTPGQGLQFLFEYFSETQRNKGNFPGRFSGRQFSNSRSEMNVSTLELGDSALYLCASSWGTGPSSYNEQFFGPGTRLTVL.

In its sample, this clonotype was seen many times. In DNA form, the CDR3 reads TGTGCCATCAGTGATTTTGCGACAGGCCCCCAAAAAGTCCGGAACACTGAAGCTTTCTTT. This gives the protein CAISDFATGPQKVRNTEAFF. The rearrangement uses TRBV10-3 and TRBJ1-1; TRBD1 might be the D (6 bases). Deletions cut 3 bases from V and 1 base from J, with 27 bases between. The CDR3 has 20 residues. Per the germline V gene, CDR1 is ENHRY and CDR2 is SYGVKD.

There are many counts of this clonotype. V is TRBV7-2 and J is TRBJ1-2, with 11 bases lining up with TRBD1. V lost 5 bases and J lost 3; bases outside the gene matches: 8. The CDR3 totals 16 residues. Looked up from germline, CDR1 is SGHTA and CDR2 is FQGNSA. CDR3 sequence reads: CASSILRTGGYYGYTF. The CDR3 bases are TGTGCCAGCAGCATACTAAGGACAGGGGGCTACTATGGCTACACCTTC.

Ten or more counts support this clonotype. V gene TRBV20-1 combines with J gene TRBJ1-1; no firm D call. The V and J ends lost 3 bases and 1 base respectively, with 21 bases between them. Germline assignment: CDR1 DFQATT and CDR2 SNEGSKA (reference sequence). The CDR3 totals 17 residues. CDR3: CSARSLRVFGENTEAFF. CDR3 in DNA: TGCAGTGCTAGGAGCTTGCGGGTTTTTGGCGAGAACACTGAAGCTTTCTTT.

The V call is TRBV7-2, the J call TRBJ2-2; tentatively, D is TRBD2 (7 bases). This CDR3 is 16 amino acids long. Germline loops: CDR1 SGHTA, CDR2 FQGNSA. V lost 5 bases and J lost 5, with 18 bases in between. CDR3 loop: CASSRARGGRTGELFF. The CDR3 bases are TGTGCCAGCAGCCGGGCAAGGGGGGGCCGAACCGGGGAGCTGTTTTTT.

This clonotype was seen many times. This chain links TRBV5-1 with TRBJ2-1, with 7 bases identical to TRBD1. CDR3 length: 17 amino acids. Per the germline V gene, CDR1 is SGHRS and CDR2 is YFSETQ. V shed 4 bases, J shed 0 bases, and the junction held 10 bases outside the gene matches. CDR3 sequence: CASSLRPGQSSYNEQFF. The CDR3 nucleotides are TGCGCCAGCAGCCTACGGCCGGGACAGAGCTCCTACAATGAGCAGTTCTTC.

This clonotype was found many times. The J gene is TRBJ1-1, the V gene TRBV29-1; D might be TRBD1 (5 bases). V lost 6 bases to trimming and J lost 0 bases, with 11 bases between them. The CDR3 contains 13 residues. Looked up from germline, CDR1 is SQVTM and CDR2 is ANQGSEA. This chain's CDR3 is CSVKGQMNTEAFF. The CDR3, as DNA: TGCAGCGTGAAAGGACAAATGAACACTGAAGCTTTCTTT.

Notes on this clonotype: A much larger clone lies one base from this, so it may be a read error. This chain uses TRBV2 with TRBJ2-2; possibly TRBD1 for D (5 bases). CDR3 length: 14 amino acids. Trimming took off 5 bases at V and 4 bases at J, with 11 bases between the two ends. CDR1 is SNHLY, CDR2 FYNNEI, per germline. DNA of the CDR3: TGTGCCAGCAGTCGAGCCCAGGGCACCGGGGAGCTGTTTTTT. Amino acid sequence: CASSRAQGTGELFF.

This clonotype was counted at least ten times. This chain links TRBV3-1 with TRBJ2-5; D remains unclear. This CDR3 is 12 amino acids long. V lost 0 bases and J lost 1, with 0 bases in between. The germline gives CDR1 LGHDT, CDR2 YNNKEL (reference sequence). This chain's CDR3 is CASSQDQETQYF. Written as DNA, the CDR3 is TGTGCCAGCAGCCAAGACCAAGAGACCCAGTACTTC.

The V and J genes are TRBV30 and TRBJ1-2; no clear D. CDR1 GTSNPN and CDR2 SVGIG come from the germline V gene (reference sequence). The CDR3 spans 12 residues. V was clipped by 3 bases and J by 5 bases, with 10 bases between them. The CDR3 DNA sequence: TGTGCCTGGAGGGTCCTCGGGTATGGCTACACCTTC. As protein: CAWRVLGYGYTF. Based on the CDR3 plus reference TRBV30 and TRBJ1-2, the full variable domain is SQTIHQWPATLVQPVGSPLSLECTVEGTSNPNLYWYRQAAGRGLQLLFYSVGIGQISSEVPQNLSASRPQDRQFILSSKKLLLSDSGFYLCAWRVLGYGYTFGSGTRLTVV.

Many counts were recorded for this clonotype. The rearrangement links TRBV5-5 to TRBJ2-1; D could derive from TRBD1 or TRBD2 (6 bases each). The germline CDR1 and CDR2 sequences are SGHKS and YYEKEE (reference sequence). This CDR3 has 14 residues. The V gene lost 5 bases and the J gene lost 6 bases, with 15 bases spanning the gap. The CDR3 nucleotides are TGTGCCAGCAGTCAAGGGGGGAGAACCAATGAGCAGTTCTTC. It yields the protein CASSQGGRTNEQFF. The full variable domain, rest sourced from reference TRBV5-5 and TRBJ2-1, is DAGVTQSPTHLIKTRGQQVTLRCSPISGHKSVSWYQQVLGQGPQFIFQYYEKEERGRGNFPDRFSARQFPNYSSELNVNALLLGDSALYLCASSQGGRTNEQFFGPGTRLTVL.

This clonotype was detected many times. V is TRBV6-2 or TRBV6-3 and J is TRBJ2-3; tentative D call: TRBD1 (6 bases). The length of the CDR3 is 16 residues. Deletions cut 2 bases from V and 6 bases from J, with 18 bases between. The germline V gene has CDR1 MNHEY and CDR2 SVGEGT. Here the CDR3 reads CASSYRQARSRDTQYF. The CDR3 DNA reads as TGTGCCAGCAGTTACAGACAGGCCCGCTCTCGGGATACGCAGTATTTT.